The subject of this entry is one TCR beta chain. An end of the junction differs from the germline gene, which may be a read error. These data are taken from a study of blood T cell repertoires in COVID-19. Study as a whole: Sites across the United States, Italy and Spain contributed samples from acute and convalescent COVID-19. T cells, B-cell-depleted T cells, or PBMCs provided the cDNA or gDNA that served as material.

Authors' methods: Nucleated cell number was recorded as an estimate derived from reference gene primer amplification. Clones were sequenced by immunoSEQ multiplex PCR, and TCRdb holds only the in-frame ones, with some missing. For V, J and clone size, that table is used; D and trimming come from the DNA. Of around 94,000 clones listed, about 85% are singletons. This CDR3 has 15 amino acids. The germline CDR1 and CDR2 sequences are MNHEY and SVGAGI. The sequenced material came from peripheral blood. This TCR derives from a man in his forties or fifties with active COVID-19. The genes are TRBV6-5 and TRBJ1-2; D call uncertain. The CDR3 loop reads CASSDSKTGSYGYTF. For the CDR3, the DNA is TGTGCCAGCAGTGACTCTAAGACGGGGTCTTATGGCTACACCTTC.